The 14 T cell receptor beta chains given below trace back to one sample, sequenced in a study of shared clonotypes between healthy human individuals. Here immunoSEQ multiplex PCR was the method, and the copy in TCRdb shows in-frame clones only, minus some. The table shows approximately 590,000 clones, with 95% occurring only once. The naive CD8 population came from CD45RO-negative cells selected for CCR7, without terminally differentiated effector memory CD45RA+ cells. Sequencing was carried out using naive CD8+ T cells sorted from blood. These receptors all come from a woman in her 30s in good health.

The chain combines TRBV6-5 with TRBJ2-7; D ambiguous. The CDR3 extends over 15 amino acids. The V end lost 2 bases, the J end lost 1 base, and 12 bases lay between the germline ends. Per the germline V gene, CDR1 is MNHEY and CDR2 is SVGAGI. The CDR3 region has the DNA TGTGCCAGCAGTTACGTTAACAGCCATTCCTACGAGCAGTACTTC. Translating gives CASSYVNSHSYEQYF.

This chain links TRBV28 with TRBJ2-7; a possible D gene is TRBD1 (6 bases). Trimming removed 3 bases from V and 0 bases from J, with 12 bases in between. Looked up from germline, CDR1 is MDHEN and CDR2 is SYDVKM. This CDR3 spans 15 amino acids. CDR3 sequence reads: CASSLQGTNSYEQYF. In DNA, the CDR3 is TGTGCCAGCAGTTTGCAGGGGACGAACTCCTACGAGCAGTACTTC.

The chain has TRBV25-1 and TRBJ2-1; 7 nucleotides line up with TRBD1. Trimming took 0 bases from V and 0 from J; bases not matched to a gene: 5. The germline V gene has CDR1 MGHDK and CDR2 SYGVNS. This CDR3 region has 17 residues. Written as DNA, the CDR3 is TGTGCCAGCAGTGAATATAGTTGGGACAGCTCCTACAATGAGCAGTTCTTC. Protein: CASSEYSWDSSYNEQFF.

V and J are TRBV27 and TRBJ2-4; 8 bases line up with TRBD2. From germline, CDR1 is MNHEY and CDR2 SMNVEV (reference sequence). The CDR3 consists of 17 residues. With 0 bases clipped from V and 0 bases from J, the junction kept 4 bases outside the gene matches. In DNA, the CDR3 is TGTGCCAGCAGTTTATCGGGTAGCGGGGTAGCCAAAAACATTCAGTACTTC. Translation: CASSLSGSGVAKNIQYF.

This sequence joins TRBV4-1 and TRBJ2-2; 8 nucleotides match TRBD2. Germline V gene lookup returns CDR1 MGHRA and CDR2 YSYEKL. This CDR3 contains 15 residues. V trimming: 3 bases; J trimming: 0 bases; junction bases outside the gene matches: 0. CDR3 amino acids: CASSHSGTNTGELFF. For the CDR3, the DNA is TGCGCCAGCAGCCATAGCGGGACGAACACCGGGGAGCTGTTTTTT.

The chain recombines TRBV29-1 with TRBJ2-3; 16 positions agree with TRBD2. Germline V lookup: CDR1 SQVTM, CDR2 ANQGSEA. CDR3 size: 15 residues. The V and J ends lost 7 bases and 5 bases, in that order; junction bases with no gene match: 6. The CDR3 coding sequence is TGCAGCGCCCCGGGACTAGCGGGAGGGGAAGATACGCAGTATTTT. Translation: CSAPGLAGGEDTQYF.

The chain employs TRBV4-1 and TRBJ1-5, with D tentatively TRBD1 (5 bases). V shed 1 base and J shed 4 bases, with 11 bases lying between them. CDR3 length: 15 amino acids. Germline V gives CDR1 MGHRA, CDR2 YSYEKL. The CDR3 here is CASSQGVGGNQPQHF. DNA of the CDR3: TGCGCCAGCAGCCAAGGGGTGGGGGGGAATCAGCCCCAGCATTTT.

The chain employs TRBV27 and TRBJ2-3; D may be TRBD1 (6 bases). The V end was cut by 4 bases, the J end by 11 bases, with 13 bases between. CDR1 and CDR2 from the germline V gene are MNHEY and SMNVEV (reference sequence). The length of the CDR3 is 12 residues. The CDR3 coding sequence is TGTGCCAGCAGTTATTCAGGGGTTGTGCAGTATTTT. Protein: CASSYSGVVQYF.

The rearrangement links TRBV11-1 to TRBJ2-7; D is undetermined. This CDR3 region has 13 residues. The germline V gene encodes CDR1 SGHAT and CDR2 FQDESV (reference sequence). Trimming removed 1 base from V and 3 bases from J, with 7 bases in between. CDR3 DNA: TGTGCCAGCAGCTTAGAGACTGACTACGAGCAGTACTTC. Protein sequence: CASSLETDYEQYF.

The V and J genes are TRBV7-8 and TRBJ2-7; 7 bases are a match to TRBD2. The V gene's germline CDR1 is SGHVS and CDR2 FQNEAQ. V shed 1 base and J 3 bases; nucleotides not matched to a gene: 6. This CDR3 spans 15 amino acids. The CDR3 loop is CASSLERGSRYEQYF. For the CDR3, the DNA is TGTGCCAGCAGCTTAGAACGCGGGAGTCGCTACGAGCAGTACTTC.

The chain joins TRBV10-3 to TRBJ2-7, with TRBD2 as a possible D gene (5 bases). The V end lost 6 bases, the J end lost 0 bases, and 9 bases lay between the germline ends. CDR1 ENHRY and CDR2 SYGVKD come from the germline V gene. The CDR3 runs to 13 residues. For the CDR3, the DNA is TGTGCCATCAGCGGGCGGGTCTCCTACGAGCAGTACTTC. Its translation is CAISGRVSYEQYF.

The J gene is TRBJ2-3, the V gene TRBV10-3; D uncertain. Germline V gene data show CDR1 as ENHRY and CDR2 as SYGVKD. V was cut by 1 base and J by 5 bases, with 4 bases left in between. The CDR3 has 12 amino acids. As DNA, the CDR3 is TGTGCCATCAGTGAGTTGGAAGATACGCAGTATTTT. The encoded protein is CAISELEDTQYF.

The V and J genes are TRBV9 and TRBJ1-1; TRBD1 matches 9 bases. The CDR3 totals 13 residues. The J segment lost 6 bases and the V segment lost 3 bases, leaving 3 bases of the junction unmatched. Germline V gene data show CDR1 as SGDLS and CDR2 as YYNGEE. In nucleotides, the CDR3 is TGTGCCAGCAGCGAAACAGGGGGCCCTGAAGCTTTCTTT. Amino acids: CASSETGGPEAFF.

The CDR3 region is CASSDLLYYGGYEQYF. For the CDR3, the DNA is TGTGCCAGCAGCGACTTACTATACTATGGAGGCTACGAGCAGTACTTC. This chain links TRBV2 with TRBJ2-7; tentative D call: TRBD2 (5 bases). There are 16 residues in the CDR3. Trimming took off 6 bases at V and 3 bases at J, with 21 bases between the two ends. The germline V gene has CDR1 SNHLY and CDR2 FYNNEI. Supplemented by reference TRBV2 and TRBJ2-7, the full variable domain reads EPEVTQTPSHQVTQMGQEVILRCVPISNHLYFYWYRQILGQKVEFLVSFYNNEISEKSEIFDDQFSVERPDGSNFTLKIRSTKLEDSAMYFCASSDLLYYGGYEQYFGPGTRLTVT.